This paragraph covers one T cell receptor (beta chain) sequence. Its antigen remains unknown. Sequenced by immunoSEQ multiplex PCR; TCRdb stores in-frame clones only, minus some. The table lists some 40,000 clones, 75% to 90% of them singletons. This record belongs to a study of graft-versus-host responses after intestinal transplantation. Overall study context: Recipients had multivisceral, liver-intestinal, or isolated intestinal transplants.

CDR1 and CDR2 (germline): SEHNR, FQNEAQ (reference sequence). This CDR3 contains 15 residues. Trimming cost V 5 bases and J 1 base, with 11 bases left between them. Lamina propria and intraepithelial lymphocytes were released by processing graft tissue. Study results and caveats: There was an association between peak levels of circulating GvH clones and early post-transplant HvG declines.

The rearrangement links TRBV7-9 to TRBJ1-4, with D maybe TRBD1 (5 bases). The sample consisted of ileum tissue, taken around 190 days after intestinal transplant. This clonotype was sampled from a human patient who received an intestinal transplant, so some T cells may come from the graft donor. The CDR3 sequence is CASSRGGGTNEKLFF. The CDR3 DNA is TGTGCCAGCAGCCGCGGGGGAGGAACTAATGAAAAACTGTTTTTT.